The present entry profiles one TCR beta chain with its context. Its antigen is not identified. The primer mix had 60 Vbeta and 13 Jbeta primers. Produced via immunoSEQ multiplex PCR; TCRdb's table is partial and in-frame only. Here the sample spans about 200,000 clones, about four fifths being singletons. Looked up from germline, CDR1 is SGHTA and CDR2 is FQGNSA. Trimming pared 1 base from V and 2 bases from J, leaving 8 bases between. The CDR3 covers 15 residues. This specimen comes from a study of cytomegalovirus exposure and HLA in healthy donors. Findings and caveats of the study: Links to common viral pathogens appeared, in a later analysis, for several of the most significant clusters.

Sequencing input: PBMCs. The receptor comes from a girl aged 5 to 17 in good health and CMV-seropositive. The rearrangement links TRBV7-2 to TRBJ2-2; D is unresolved. CDR3 loop: CASSLGYSNTGELFF. The CDR3 DNA reads TGTGCCAGCAGCTTAGGTTATAGCAACACCGGGGAGCTGTTTTTT.